What follows describes a single T cell receptor beta chain. The antigen remains unidentified. The source of the sample is a study of long-term antiretroviral therapy in people with HIV. The wider study: The 2015 recommendation for immediate ART came about a decade after the earliest samples. Study-wide findings and caveats: Narrower CDR3 length ranges marked HIV repertoires relative to controls. Blood sampling spanned 2004 to 2017, possibly under older ART regimens. Nothing was known about ART adherence, viral resistance or changes in therapy.

Trimming removed 0 bases at V and 1 base at J, with 19 bases between. The CDR3 totals 19 residues. Per germline, CDR1 LNHDA and CDR2 SQIVND (reference sequence). An immunoSEQ assay, version v3.0, was performed at survey level. TCRdb's copy holds only in-frame clones and misses some; the assay was immunoSEQ multiplex PCR. The sample yields under 20,000 clones, around three quarters seen once. The receptor was isolated from a woman in her thirties or forties with HIV. The sample was unsorted PBMCs, taken 0.2 years after starting antiretroviral therapy. The chain carries TRBV19 and TRBJ2-1; perhaps TRBD1 as D (6 bases). This chain's CDR3 is CASSIDPMRQGISYNEQFF. CDR3 nucleotide sequence: TGTGCCAGTAGTATAGATCCGATGAGGCAGGGGATTTCCTACAATGAGCAGTTCTTC.